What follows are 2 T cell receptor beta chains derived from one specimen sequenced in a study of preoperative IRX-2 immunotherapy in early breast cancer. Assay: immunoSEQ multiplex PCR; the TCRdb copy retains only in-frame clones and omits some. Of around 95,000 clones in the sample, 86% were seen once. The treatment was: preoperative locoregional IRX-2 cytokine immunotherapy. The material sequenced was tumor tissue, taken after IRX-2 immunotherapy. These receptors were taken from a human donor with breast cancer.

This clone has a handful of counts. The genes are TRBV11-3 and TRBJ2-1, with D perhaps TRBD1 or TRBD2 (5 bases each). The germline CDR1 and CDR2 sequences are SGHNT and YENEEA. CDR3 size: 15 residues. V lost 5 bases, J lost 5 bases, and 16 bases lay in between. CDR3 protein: CASSEGTKGNNEQFF. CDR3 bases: TGTGCCAGCAGCGAAGGGACGAAGGGTAACAATGAGCAGTTCTTC.

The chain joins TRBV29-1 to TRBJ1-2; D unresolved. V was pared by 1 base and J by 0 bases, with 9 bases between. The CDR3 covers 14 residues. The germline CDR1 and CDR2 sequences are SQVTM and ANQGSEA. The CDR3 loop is CSVEGFDANYGYTF. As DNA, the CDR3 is TGCAGCGTTGAAGGGTTCGACGCTAACTATGGCTACACCTTC.